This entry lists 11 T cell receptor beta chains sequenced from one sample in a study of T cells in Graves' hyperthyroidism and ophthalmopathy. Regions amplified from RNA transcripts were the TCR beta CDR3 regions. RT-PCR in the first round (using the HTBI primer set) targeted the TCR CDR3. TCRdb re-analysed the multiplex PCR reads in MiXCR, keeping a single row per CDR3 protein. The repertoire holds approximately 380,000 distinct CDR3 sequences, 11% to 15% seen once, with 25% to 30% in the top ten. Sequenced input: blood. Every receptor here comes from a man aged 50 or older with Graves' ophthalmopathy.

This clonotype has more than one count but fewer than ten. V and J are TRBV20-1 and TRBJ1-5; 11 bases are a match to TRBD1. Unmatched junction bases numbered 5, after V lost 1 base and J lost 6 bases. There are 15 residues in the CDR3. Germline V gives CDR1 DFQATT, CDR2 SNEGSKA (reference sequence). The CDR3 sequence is CSARVGQGAIQPQHF. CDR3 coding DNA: TGCAGTGCTAGAGTTGGACAGGGGGCGATTCAGCCCCAGCATTTT.

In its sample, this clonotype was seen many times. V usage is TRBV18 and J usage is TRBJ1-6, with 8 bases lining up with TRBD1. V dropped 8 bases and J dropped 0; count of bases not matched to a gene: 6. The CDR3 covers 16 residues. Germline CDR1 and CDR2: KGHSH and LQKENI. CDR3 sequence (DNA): TGTGCCAGCGCAAGGACAGGGAGCTCCTATAATTCACCCCTCCACTTT. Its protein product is CASARTGSSYNSPLHF. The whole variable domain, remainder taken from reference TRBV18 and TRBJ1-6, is NAGVMQNPRHLVRRRGQEARLRCSPMKGHSHVYWYRQLPEEGLKFMVYLQKENIIDESGMPKERFSAEFPKEGPSILRIQQVVRGDSAAYFCASARTGSSYNSPLHFGNGTRLTVT.

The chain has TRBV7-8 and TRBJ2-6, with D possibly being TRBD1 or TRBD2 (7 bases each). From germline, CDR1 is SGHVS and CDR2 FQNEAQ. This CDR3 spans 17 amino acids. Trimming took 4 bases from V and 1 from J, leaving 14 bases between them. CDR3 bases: TGTGCCAGCAGCTCAGGGGGGGTTCCATCTGGGGCCAACGTCCTGACTTTC. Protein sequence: CASSSGGVPSGANVLTF.

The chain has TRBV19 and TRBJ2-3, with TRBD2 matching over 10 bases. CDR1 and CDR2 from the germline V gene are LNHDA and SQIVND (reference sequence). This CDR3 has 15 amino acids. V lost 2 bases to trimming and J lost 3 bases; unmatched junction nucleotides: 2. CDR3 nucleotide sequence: TGTGCCAGTAGTATACTAGCGGGAGAAACAGATACGCAGTATTTT. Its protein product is CASSILAGETDTQYF.

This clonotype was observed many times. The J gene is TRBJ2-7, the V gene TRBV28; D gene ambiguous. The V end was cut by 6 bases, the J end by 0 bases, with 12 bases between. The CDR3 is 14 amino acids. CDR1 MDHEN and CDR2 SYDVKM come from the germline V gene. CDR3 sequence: CASRLTGPSYEQYF. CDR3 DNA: TGTGCCAGCAGGCTTACTGGACCCTCCTACGAGCAGTACTTC.

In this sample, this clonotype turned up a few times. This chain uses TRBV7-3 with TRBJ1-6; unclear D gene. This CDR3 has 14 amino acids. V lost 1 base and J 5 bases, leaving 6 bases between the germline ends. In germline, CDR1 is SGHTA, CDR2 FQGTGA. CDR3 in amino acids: CASSLNGNNSPLHF. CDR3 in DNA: TGTGCCAGCAGCTTAAACGGGAATAATTCACCCCTCCACTTT.

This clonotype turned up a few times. The CDR3 nucleotides are TGTGCCAGCAGCGATACCCGGGCCACAAATGAAAAACTGTTTTTT. Residues: CASSDTRATNEKLFF. The V and J genes are TRBV6-1 and TRBJ1-4; D not resolved. The CDR3 extends over 15 amino acids. The V gene lost 6 bases and the J gene lost 5 bases, with 16 bases spanning the gap. Looked up from germline, CDR1 is MNHNS and CDR2 is SASEGT.

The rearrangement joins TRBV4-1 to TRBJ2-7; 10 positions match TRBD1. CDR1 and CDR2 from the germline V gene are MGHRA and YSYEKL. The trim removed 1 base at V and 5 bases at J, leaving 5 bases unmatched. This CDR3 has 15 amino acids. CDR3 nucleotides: TGCGCCAGCAGCCAAGTTCCGACAGGGGGCGACGAGCAGTACTTC. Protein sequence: CASSQVPTGGDEQYF.

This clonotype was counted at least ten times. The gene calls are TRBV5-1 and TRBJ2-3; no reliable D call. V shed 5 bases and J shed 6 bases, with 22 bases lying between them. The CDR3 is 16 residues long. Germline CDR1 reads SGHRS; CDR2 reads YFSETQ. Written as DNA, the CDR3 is TGCGCCAGCAGGTCTGCTGCCGGGCCCCGATCCGATACGCAGTATTTT. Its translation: CASRSAAGPRSDTQYF.

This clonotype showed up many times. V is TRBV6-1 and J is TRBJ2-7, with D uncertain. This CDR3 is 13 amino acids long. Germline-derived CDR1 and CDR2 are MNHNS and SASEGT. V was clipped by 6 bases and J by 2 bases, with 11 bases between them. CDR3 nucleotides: TGTGCCAGCAGCTTAGCCGGAGCCTACGAGCAGTACTTC. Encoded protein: CASSLAGAYEQYF.

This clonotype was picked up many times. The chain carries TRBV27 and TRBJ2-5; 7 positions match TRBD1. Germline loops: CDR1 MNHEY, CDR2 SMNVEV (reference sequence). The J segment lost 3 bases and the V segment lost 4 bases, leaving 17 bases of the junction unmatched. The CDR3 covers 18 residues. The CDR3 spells CASSSTGSVRDREETQYF. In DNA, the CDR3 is TGTGCCAGCAGTTCGACAGGGTCGGTGCGAGATAGGGAAGAGACCCAGTACTTC.